This T cell receptor beta chain was captured in a study of T cell clones after liver transplantation. Profiled with immunoSEQ multiplex PCR; TCRdb holds only in-frame clones, not every one. The table lists 70,000 to 80,000 clones, under 95% of them singletons. V shed 5 bases and J 4 bases; nucleotides not matched to a gene: 12. There are 16 residues in the CDR3. CDR1 LNHNV and CDR2 YYDKDF come from the germline V gene (reference sequence). The clonotype comes from a human donor who received a liver transplant. Sequencing was performed on CD4+ T cells from blood, taken before liver transplant. This rearrangement joins TRBV15 to TRBJ2-5; 8 nucleotides match TRBD1. In DNA, the CDR3 is TGTGCCACCAGCGGGTGGACAGGGTCGGGGAGAGAGACCCAGTACTTC. This encodes CATSGWTGSGRETQYF.